Each of the 2 T cell receptor beta chains below was sequenced from the same sample in a study of beta chain features in type 1 diabetes. Investigators reverse transcribed all isolated RNA, so they sequenced expressed TCRB transcripts. Some clones are missing from TCRdb's copy, which holds only in-frame ones; the method was immunoSEQ multiplex PCR. The table includes 310,000 or so clones, 7% to 9% detected once. Specimen: central memory CD4+ T cells from blood. The receptor set was obtained from a woman younger than 30 in good health.

This sequence joins TRBV5-6 and TRBJ1-2; D gene ambiguous. The V end lost 2 bases, the J end lost 6 bases, and 11 bases lay between the germline ends. The germline gives CDR1 SGHDT, CDR2 YYEEEE. CDR3 length: 13 residues. The CDR3 coding sequence is TGTGCCAGCAGCTTACGGAATGGGGATGGCTACACCTTC. This gives the protein CASSLRNGDGYTF.

The chain combines TRBV6-1 with TRBJ2-7; TRBD2 aligns across 9 bases. This CDR3 comprises 13 residues. From germline, CDR1 is MNHNS and CDR2 SASEGT. V lost 10 bases and J lost 3; bases outside the gene matches: 7. CDR3 sequence: CAINSGSIYEQYF. DNA of the CDR3: TGTGCCATCAATAGCGGGAGCATCTACGAGCAGTACTTC.